Listed here are 29 T cell receptor beta chains from one sample, sequenced in a study of shared clonotypes between healthy human individuals. Generated by immunoSEQ multiplex PCR, the TCRdb table keeps only in-frame clones and is missing some. The sample contains approximately 1.9 million clones, about 94% of which appear only once. Terminally differentiated effector memory CD45RA+ cells were excluded by CCR7 positive selection of CD45RO-negative cells. Sequencing was done on a sample of naive CD8+ T cells from PBMCs. These receptors came from a man between 18 and 29 years old in good health. Some clones in this sample may be carry-over from other donors' samples.

This clone was counted a single time. V usage is TRBV28 and J usage is TRBJ2-1, with 7 bases identical to TRBD2. The germline V gene encodes CDR1 MDHEN and CDR2 SYDVKM. Losses at the gene ends were 4 bases for V and 4 bases for J; bases not matched to a gene: 7. The CDR3 runs 15 residues. Here the CDR3 reads CASSYGGGPYNEQFF. The CDR3 DNA reads as TGTGCCAGCAGTTACGGGGGAGGGCCGTACAATGAGCAGTTCTTC.

The rearrangement joins TRBV9 to TRBJ2-2; 8 bases are a match to TRBD2. CDR3 length equals 17 residues. After removal of 3 bases from V and 3 bases from J, the junction contained 10 bases not matched to a gene. The germline V gene encodes CDR1 SGDLS and CDR2 YYNGEE. The CDR3 DNA reads TGTGCCAGCAGCGATCCAGGACTAGCCCCAGACACCGGGGAGCTGTTTTTT. Protein sequence: CASSDPGLAPDTGELFF.

V usage is TRBV6-5 and J usage is TRBJ2-7; a weak D match, TRBD2 (6 bases). V was pared by 3 bases and J by 6 bases, with 15 bases between. The CDR3 contains 14 residues. The V gene's germline CDR1 is MNHEY and CDR2 SVGAGI. The CDR3 DNA follows: TGTGCCAGCAGTTATCGACAGCAAGCGGGCGAGCAGTACTTC. This translates into CASSYRQQAGEQYF.

The J gene is TRBJ2-5, the V gene TRBV27; tentatively, D is TRBD1 or TRBD2 (5 bases each). V lost 3 bases and J 2 bases, leaving 7 bases between the germline ends. Germline V lookup: CDR1 MNHEY, CDR2 SMNVEV (reference sequence). The CDR3 extends over 13 amino acids. Written as DNA, the CDR3 is TGTGCCAGCAGTTTCGGGGCTCAAGAGACCCAGTACTTC. Encoded protein: CASSFGAQETQYF.

Remarks on this clone: Different DNA sequences within this sample yield the same CDR3. The chain carries TRBV7-9 and TRBJ2-7; the match to TRBD2 covers 7 bases. This CDR3 has 13 residues. V shed 5 bases and J 0 bases; nucleotides not matched to a gene: 1. Germline CDR1 SEHNR, CDR2 FQNEAQ (reference sequence). Here the CDR3 reads CASSRTSSYEQYF. The CDR3 DNA is TGTGCCAGCAGCCGGACTAGCTCCTACGAGCAGTACTTC. Complete variable domain (other parts from reference TRBV7-9 and TRBJ2-7): DTGVSQNPRHKITKRGQNVTFRCDPISEHNRLYWYRQTLGQGPEFLTYFQNEAQLEKSRLLSDRFSAERPKGSFSTLEIQRTEQGDSAMYLCASSRTSSYEQYFGPGTRLTVT.

The chain carries TRBV2 and TRBJ2-7; no definite D call. This CDR3 is 10 amino acids long. V lost 11 bases and J 6 bases, leaving 11 bases between the germline ends. From germline, CDR1 is SNHLY and CDR2 FYNNEI. CDR3 residues: CAAKAGEQYF. CDR3 DNA: TGTGCCGCAAAGGCTGGCGAGCAGTACTTC.

The V call is TRBV19, the J call TRBJ2-3; 9 bases line up with TRBD2. V was pared by 2 bases and J by 2 bases, with 2 bases of the junction left unmatched. Germline values: CDR1 LNHDA, CDR2 SQIVND (reference sequence). The CDR3 is made up of 15 amino acids. The CDR3 sequence: CASSILAGNTDTQYF. The CDR3 DNA reads TGTGCCAGTAGTATACTAGCGGGAAACACAGATACGCAGTATTTT. Combining the CDR3 with reference TRBV19 and TRBJ2-3 gives the whole variable domain DGGITQSPKYLFRKEGQNVTLSCEQNLNHDAMYWYRQDPGQGLRLIYYSQIVNDFQKGDIAEGYSVSREKKESFPLTVTSAQKNPTAFYLCASSILAGNTDTQYFGPGTRLTVL.

About this clone itself: At one boundary the junction diverges from the germline segment, which might be a read error. The chain combines TRBV19 with TRBJ1-1; tentatively, D is TRBD1 (5 bases). Germline V gene sequence: CDR1 LNHDA, CDR2 SQIVND (reference sequence). The CDR3 contains 14 residues. CDR3 in amino acids: CASSVDRMNTEAFF. CDR3 nucleotides: TGTGCCAGTAGTGTAGACAGAATGAACACTGAAGCTTTCTTT.

The V call is TRBV7-8, the J call TRBJ2-5; D remains ambiguous. V was pared by 1 base and J by 4 bases, with 16 bases between. This CDR3 has 16 residues. Germline assignment: CDR1 SGHVS and CDR2 FQNEAQ. The CDR3 DNA is TGTGCCAGCAGCTTAGTAGAGCGTAAACGAAGAGAGACCCAGTACTTC. Translated, it gives CASSLVERKRRETQYF. The variable domain in full, completed from reference TRBV7-8 and TRBJ2-5, reads GAGVSQSPRYKVAKRGQDVALRCDPISGHVSLFWYQQALGQGPEFLTYFQNEAQLDKSGLPSDRFFAERPEGSVSTLKIQRTQQEDSAVYLCASSLVERKRRETQYFGPGTRLLVL.

CDR3 residues: CASSVELTTRSMGPQHF. CDR3 in DNA: TGTGCCAGCAGCGTAGAGCTCACGACACGTTCCATGGGGCCCCAGCATTTT. The V gene is TRBV9, the J gene TRBJ1-5; D unresolved. Germline-derived CDR1 and CDR2 are SGDLS and YYNGEE. CDR3 length: 17 amino acids. Trimming pared 0 bases from V and 9 bases from J, leaving 22 bases between.

J is TRBJ2-7 and V is TRBV6-1; 7 bases align to TRBD1. The length of the CDR3 is 15 residues. Germline lookup yields CDR1 MNHNS and CDR2 SASEGT. Trimming at V came to 2 bases and at J to 2 bases, leaving 6 bases not matched to a gene. The CDR3 bases are TGTGCCAGCAGTGAAAGGGGGACAGCTCCCTACGAGCAGTACTTC. It is translated as CASSERGTAPYEQYF.

This chain uses TRBV27 with TRBJ2-3; tentative D call: TRBD2 (6 bases). V was pared by 3 bases and J by 0 bases, with 16 bases between. CDR3 length: 17 amino acids. The V gene's germline CDR1 is MNHEY and CDR2 SMNVEV (reference sequence). This CDR3 is CASSLSFGGASTDTQYF. For the CDR3, the DNA is TGTGCCAGCAGTTTGTCTTTCGGGGGAGCTAGCACAGATACGCAGTATTTT.

The rearrangement links TRBV6-6 to TRBJ1-3, with 7 bases identical to TRBD1. The V gene's germline CDR1 is MNHNY and CDR2 SVGAGI (reference sequence). Trimming took 5 bases from V and 2 from J; bases not matched to a gene: 9. The CDR3 covers 16 residues. CDR3: CASSLEGARAGNTIYF. The CDR3 DNA reads TGTGCCAGCAGTCTCGAGGGGGCACGGGCTGGAAACACCATATATTTT.

The rearrangement uses TRBV10-1 and TRBJ2-3, with no clear D. Germline V gene sequence: CDR1 WNHNN, CDR2 SYGVQD (reference sequence). Trimming cost V 0 bases and J 1 base, with 11 bases left between them. The CDR3 has 16 amino acids. CDR3 protein: CASSESPKAGTDTQYF. The CDR3 nucleotides read TGCGCCAGCAGTGAGTCACCGAAGGCCGGCACAGATACGCAGTATTTT.

The chain uses TRBV7-3 and TRBJ2-3, with D possibly matching TRBD2 (6 bases). Per germline, CDR1 SGHTA and CDR2 FQGTGA. Trimming pared 4 bases from V and 2 bases from J, leaving 16 bases between. This CDR3 has 16 amino acids. This chain's CDR3 is CASSSLDSGYTDTQYF. CDR3 sequence (DNA): TGTGCCAGCAGCTCTCTGGATAGCGGCTACACAGATACGCAGTATTTT.

This sequence joins TRBV4-1 and TRBJ2-1; 12 nucleotides agree with TRBD2. Germline V CDR1 and CDR2: MGHRA, YSYEKL. There are 18 residues in the CDR3. Trimming took 4 bases from V and 0 from J; bases not matched to a gene: 7. The CDR3 loop reads CASSPNPTSGSSYNEQFF. For the CDR3, the DNA is TGCGCCAGCAGCCCGAACCCGACTAGCGGGAGCTCCTACAATGAGCAGTTCTTC.

This chain links TRBV7-9 with TRBJ2-7, with D unresolved. The CDR3 is made up of 14 amino acids. V lost 0 bases and J 2 bases, leaving 8 bases between the germline ends. Germline V gene sequence: CDR1 SEHNR, CDR2 FQNEAQ (reference sequence). The CDR3 DNA sequence: TGTGCCAGCAGCTTAGCCCAGTCGGCCTACGAGCAGTACTTC. This codes for CASSLAQSAYEQYF.

To note about this clone: A clone one base away is much larger, so this may be a read error. The identical CDR3 is also encoded by other nucleotide sequences in the sample. The gene calls are TRBV19 and TRBJ1-1; D call uncertain. The CDR3 has 11 amino acids. V was shortened by 9 bases and J by 0 bases, with 5 bases between the two germline ends. Germline V gene lookup returns CDR1 LNHDA and CDR2 SQIVND (reference sequence). The CDR3 here is CASSLNTEAFF. In DNA form, the CDR3 reads TGTGCCAGCAGCCTGAACACTGAAGCTTTCTTT.

The gene calls are TRBV29-1 and TRBJ2-7; TRBD1 agrees at 7 bases. Germline assignment: CDR1 SQVTM and CDR2 ANQGSEA. This CDR3 spans 11 amino acids. V shed 4 bases, J shed 6 bases, and the junction held 3 bases outside the gene matches. CDR3 protein: CSVVRDSEQYF. CDR3 bases: TGCAGCGTTGTACGGGACAGCGAGCAGTACTTC.

The count of this clone is one. The chain couples TRBV30 to TRBJ2-7, with 8 bases identical to TRBD1. V lost 5 bases and J lost 6; bases outside the gene matches: 6. CDR1 GTSNPN and CDR2 SVGIG come from the germline V gene (reference sequence). The CDR3 is made up of 12 amino acids. The CDR3 spells CAWALTGGEQYF. The DNA of the CDR3 is TGTGCCTGGGCCCTCACAGGGGGCGAGCAGTACTTC.

The V and J genes are TRBV7-9 and TRBJ2-3; 10 bases map to TRBD2. The germline CDR1 and CDR2 sequences are SEHNR and FQNEAQ (reference sequence). This CDR3 is 15 amino acids long. The trim removed 5 bases at V and 1 base at J, leaving 3 bases unmatched. CDR3 protein: CASSMTSGRTDTQYF. CDR3 DNA sequence: TGTGCCAGCAGCATGACTAGCGGGCGCACAGATACGCAGTATTTT.

CDR3 sequence reads: CASGYIAGQGATDTQYF. In DNA, the CDR3 is TGTGCTAGTGGATATATCGCGGGACAGGGGGCAACAGATACGCAGTATTTT. The chain couples TRBV12-5 to TRBJ2-3; 12 positions match TRBD1. The junction had 10 bases not matched to a gene; V was cut back by 6 bases and J by 3 bases. CDR1 LGHNT and CDR2 FRNRAP come from the germline V gene. The CDR3 contains 17 residues.

This clone was recorded only once. The chain has TRBV13 and TRBJ2-1; D is ambiguous. Trimming left V 5 bases short and J 2 bases short, with 10 bases between. Germline CDR1 and CDR2: PRHDT and FYEKMQ (reference sequence). There are 14 residues in the CDR3. The CDR3 bases are TGTGCCAGCAGCCCGATAGGAACCTACAATGAGCAGTTCTTC. Amino acid sequence: CASSPIGTYNEQFF.

The chain carries TRBV19 and TRBJ2-5; TRBD2 might be the D (6 bases). V was clipped by 4 bases and J by 9 bases, with 18 bases between them. CDR1 is LNHDA, CDR2 SQIVND, per germline (reference sequence). The CDR3 length is 14 residues. This CDR3 is CASSTAISGEAQYF. In DNA form, the CDR3 reads TGTGCCAGTAGTACTGCGATTAGTGGGGAGGCCCAGTACTTC.

Of note for this clone: Different DNA sequences within this sample yield the same CDR3. This chain uses TRBV6-5 with TRBJ1-1; no clear D gene. The V gene lost 0 bases and the J gene lost 0 bases, with 11 bases spanning the gap. Germline CDR1 reads MNHEY; CDR2 reads SVGAGI. This CDR3 is built from 16 residues. The CDR3 DNA reads as TGTGCCAGCAGTTACTCGAGTCCCAGGTTGAACACTGAAGCTTTCTTT. It specifies CASSYSSPRLNTEAFF.

V usage is TRBV18 and J usage is TRBJ2-2; 7 bases map to TRBD1. Germline CDR1 reads KGHSH; CDR2 reads LQKENI. The V segment lost 0 bases and the J segment 1 base; nucleotides outside the gene matches: 11. This CDR3 contains 19 residues. The CDR3 sequence is CASSPPYYGQDENTGELFF. The CDR3 DNA is TGTGCCAGCTCACCACCGTATTACGGACAGGATGAGAACACCGGGGAGCTGTTTTTT.

The chain is built from TRBV5-1 and TRBJ1-1; 9 bases align to TRBD1. The CDR3 loop spans 17 amino acids. CDR1 SGHRS and CDR2 YFSETQ come from the germline V gene. The J segment lost 1 base and the V segment lost 3 bases, leaving 10 bases of the junction unmatched. The CDR3 is CASSWTGTGLANTEAFF. CDR3 in DNA: TGCGCCAGCAGCTGGACCGGGACAGGGTTGGCGAACACTGAAGCTTTCTTT.

J is TRBJ2-7 and V is TRBV25-1, with 9 bases that match TRBD1. The germline gives CDR1 MGHDK, CDR2 SYGVNS. The CDR3 length is 14 residues. After removal of 4 bases from V and 4 bases from J, the junction contained 5 bases not matched to a gene. In DNA, the CDR3 is TGTGCCAGCAGTGGCCGGGACAGGGAATACGAGCAGTACTTC. It yields the protein CASSGRDREYEQYF.

The chain couples TRBV6-5 to TRBJ1-2; possibly TRBD1 for D (6 bases). V lost 5 bases to trimming and J lost 5 bases, with 12 bases between them. CDR1 is MNHEY and CDR2 is SVGAGI in the germline V gene. The CDR3 extends over 13 amino acids. The CDR3 region has the DNA TGTGCCAGCAGTGTCGGGGGCTCTTATGGCTACACCTTC. This encodes CASSVGGSYGYTF.